This T cell receptor beta chain came from a study of blood T cell repertoires in COVID-19. Germline V gene lookup returns CDR1 MNHEY and CDR2 SVGAGI. The CDR3 spans 12 residues. Trimming removed 10 bases from V and 7 bases from J, with 13 bases in between. Authors' methods: Cell counts per sample came from amplifying reference gene primers. The data were produced by immunoSEQ multiplex PCR, yet TCRdb's version contains in-frame clones alone and is incomplete. V and J calls and clone size are given by that table; D and trimming were obtained from the DNA. The sample gives about 420,000 clones, approximately 90% of which show up once; 0.75% to 0.85% is in the top ten.

The chain couples TRBV6-5 to TRBJ2-2; perhaps TRBD2 as D (6 bases). Material for sequencing was peripheral blood. This TCR was recovered from a man between 18 and 35 years old with COVID-19, enrolled during active disease. CDR3: CATLTRGGELFF. Written as DNA, the CDR3 is TGTGCCACCCTGACTAGGGGCGGGGAGCTGTTTTTT.